These 3 T cell receptor beta chains originate from one sample sequenced in a study of blood T cell dynamics during melanoma immunotherapy. The sample's time point: pre-treatment baseline. Using immunoSEQ multiplex PCR, the repertoire was profiled, and TCRdb retains in-frame clones only, with some absent. The repertoire holds about 10,000 clones, around 83% seen once, with about a tenth in the top ten. Sequencing used blood, obtained from a patient treated with checkpoint blockade. Receptors originate from a human donor with melanoma.

Only one count was recorded for this clone. This rearrangement joins TRBV29-1 to TRBJ2-3, with a weak D call TRBD1 (5 bases). Deletions cut 7 bases from V and 2 bases from J, with 7 bases between. The CDR3 totals 11 residues. Germline CDR1 and CDR2: SQVTM and ANQGSEA. In nucleotides, the CDR3 is TGCAGCGGCAGGGTCACAGATACGCAGTATTTT. Translation: CSGRVTDTQYF.

The V and J genes are TRBV28 and TRBJ1-3; D not certain. The CDR3 length is 19 residues. The germline V gene has CDR1 MDHEN and CDR2 SYDVKM. V was trimmed by 6 bases and J by 0 bases, leaving 24 bases between them. The CDR3 nucleotides are TGTGCCAGCAGCTACGATGGGGAGACAAACTACATCTCTGGAAACACCATATATTTT. Protein product: CASSYDGETNYISGNTIYF.

V gene TRBV30 combines with J gene TRBJ1-2; D gene ambiguous. V was cut by 0 bases and J by 6 bases, with 17 bases left in between. This CDR3 has 15 residues. Germline CDR1 reads GTSNPN; CDR2 reads SVGIG (reference sequence). The CDR3 loop is CAWSVRRGSGDGYTF. The DNA of the CDR3 is TGTGCCTGGAGTGTTAGGCGGGGATCGGGCGATGGCTACACCTTC.